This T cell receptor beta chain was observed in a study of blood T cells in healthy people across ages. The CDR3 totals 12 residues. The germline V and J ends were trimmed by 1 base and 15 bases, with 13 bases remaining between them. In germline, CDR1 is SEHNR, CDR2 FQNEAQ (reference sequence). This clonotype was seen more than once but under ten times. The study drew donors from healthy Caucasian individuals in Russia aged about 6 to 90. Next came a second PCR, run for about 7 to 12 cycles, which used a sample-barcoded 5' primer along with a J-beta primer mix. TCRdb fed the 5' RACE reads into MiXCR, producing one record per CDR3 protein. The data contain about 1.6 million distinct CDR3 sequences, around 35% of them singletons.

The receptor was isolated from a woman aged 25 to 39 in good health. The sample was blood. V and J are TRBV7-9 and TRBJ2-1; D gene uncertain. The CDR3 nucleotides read TGTGCCAGCAGCTTAGGATCTACTCCTTTGTTCTTC. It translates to CASSLGSTPLFF.